The TCR beta chain described here comes from a study of vaccination and CD4 T cells after COVID-19. Background on the study: With a range of 35 to 161, the median interval from diagnosis to drawing post-COVID samples was 85 to 120 days. The stimulating agents, overlapping spike peptides, came from SARS-CoV-2, HCoV-NL63, HCoV-OC43 and HCoV-229E. Findings of the study overall: Researchers report that a median roughly 85% of reactive clones in convalescent patients surfaced only post-vaccination.

CDR1 and CDR2 from the germline V gene are MNHNS and SASEGT. Deletions cut 4 bases from V and 3 bases from J, with 12 bases between. This CDR3 comprises 14 residues. On this clonotype itself: Antigen specificity is unknown.

Treatment specified: approximately 11-day PBMC culture with coronavirus spike peptide pools or control peptides (ViraFEST assay). Cultured CD4+ T cells had their DNA profiled by the Oncomine TCR Beta short-read assay. TCRdb reprocessed the PCR reads via MiXCR and lists one record per CDR3 protein. The sample includes about 26,000 distinct CDR3 sequences, 64% of them seen just once. The origin of this receptor is a human donor who had recovered from COVID-19. The sample consisted of CD4+ T cells from blood, cultured in vitro. The V gene is TRBV6-1, the J gene TRBJ1-1; D is perhaps TRBD1 (5 bases). This CDR3 is CASSVQGSDTEAFF. The CDR3 bases are TGTGCCAGCAGTGTCCAGGGTTCAGACACTGAAGCTTTCTTT.